This record covers a single TCR beta chain. Antigen specificity is unknown. These data are taken from a study of T cells in localized non-small cell lung cancer. Whole-study findings and limits: Adjacent lung exhibited a median of about 50 among the 100 most abundant tumor clones. Only one tumor region was sequenced, so heterogeneity remains possible. Longer overall survival was seen with higher T cell density measured in blood. Among the tissues sampled, uninvolved adjacent lung had the highest T cell clonality, above tumor.

CDR1 SGHAT and CDR2 FQNNGV come from the germline V gene. V lost 6 bases to trimming and J lost 3 bases, with 17 bases between them. CDR3 size: 15 residues. Assay: immunoSEQ multiplex PCR; the TCRdb copy retains only in-frame clones and omits some. The sample lists more than 45,000 clones; roughly 90% were seen once. Here the sequenced sample was peripheral blood, taken before any cancer treatment. The chain combines TRBV11-2 with TRBJ1-1; possibly TRBD1 for D (5 bases). The source of this sequence is a male donor at least 60 years old with stage III squamous cell lung carcinoma. The CDR3 bases are TGTGCCAGCAGGGATCCTGGGGGGTTGGACACTGAAGCTTTCTTT. It specifies CASRDPGGLDTEAFF.